This TCR beta chain was recovered during a study of blood T cell repertoires in COVID-19. CDR3 length: 15 residues. J gave up 2 bases and V 7 bases, and 11 bases lay outside the gene matches. Germline CDR1 SGHRS, CDR2 YFSETQ. Clinical history reported by participants formed the basis on which cohorts were assigned. Libraries were prepared by immunoSEQ multiplex PCR; TCRdb keeps only in-frame clonotypes and omits some of them. This table holds approximately 280,000 clones, roughly 90% found once. The receptor was isolated from a woman in her sixties who had recovered from COVID-19. Input material: PBMCs or T cells enriched from blood (not recorded which). This chain joins TRBV5-1 and TRBJ2-7; 8 bases are a match to TRBD2. The CDR3 nucleotides are TGCGCCAGCGGGGTGTTTAGCGGGGAGCCCTACGAGCAGTACTTC. Translating it yields CASGVFSGEPYEQYF.